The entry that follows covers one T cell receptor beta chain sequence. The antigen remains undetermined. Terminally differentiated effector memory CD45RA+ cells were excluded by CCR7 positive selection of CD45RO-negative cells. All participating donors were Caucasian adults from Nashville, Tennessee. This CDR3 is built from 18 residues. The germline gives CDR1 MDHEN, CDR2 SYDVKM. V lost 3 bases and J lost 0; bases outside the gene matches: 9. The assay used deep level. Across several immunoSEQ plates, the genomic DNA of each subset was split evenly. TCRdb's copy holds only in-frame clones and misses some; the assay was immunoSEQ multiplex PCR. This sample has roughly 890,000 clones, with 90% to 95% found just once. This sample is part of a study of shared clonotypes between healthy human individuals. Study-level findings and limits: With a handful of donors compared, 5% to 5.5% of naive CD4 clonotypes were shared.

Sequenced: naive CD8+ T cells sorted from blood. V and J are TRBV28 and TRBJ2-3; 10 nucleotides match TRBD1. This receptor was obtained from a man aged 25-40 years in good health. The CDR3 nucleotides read TGTGCCAGCAGTTTCCCACGGGGGACAGGGGCTAGCACAGATACGCAGTATTTT. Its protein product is CASSFPRGTGASTDTQYF.